These 5 T cell receptor beta chains originate from one sample sequenced in a study of T cell repertoires in aging, cancer and after chemotherapy. The template was genomic DNA from peripheral blood, not RNA. TRB rearrangements spanning V, D and J were amplified using mixed TRB-A/B primers. TCRdb re-derived calls from the multiplex PCR reads in MiXCR, one entry per CDR3 protein. The repertoire has 9,400 or so distinct CDR3 sequences, 39% of them found once; the top ten carry 3.5%. Sequenced sample: blood. The source is a human donor in good health.

In its sample, this clonotype was seen a few times. The genes are TRBV6-5 and TRBJ2-7, with D tentatively TRBD1 (6 bases). Trimming left V 10 bases short and J 3 bases short, with 16 bases between. CDR1 and CDR2 (germline): MNHEY, SVGAGI. The CDR3 runs to 13 residues. CDR3 residues: CATGPGQSYEQYF. DNA for the CDR3: TGTGCCACCGGACCAGGACAGAGCTACGAGCAGTACTTC.

This clonotype was recorded a few times. The V call is TRBV29-1, the J call TRBJ1-1, with D possibly TRBD1 on 5 matching bases. Trimming took 0 bases from V and 4 from J, leaving 12 bases between them. The CDR3 contains 14 residues. Germline V CDR1 and CDR2: SQVTM, ANQGSEA. CDR3 in DNA: TGCAGCGTTGAAGAGCACAGGTCAGGCACTGAAGCTTTCTTT. Translating it yields CSVEEHRSGTEAFF.

This clonotype was found a few times. The gene calls are TRBV19 and TRBJ2-3, with TRBD2 identical over 13 bases. V lost 1 base, J lost 5 bases, and 6 bases stayed unmatched. There are 17 residues in the CDR3. Germline lookup yields CDR1 LNHDA and CDR2 SQIVND (reference sequence). The CDR3 coding sequence is TGTGCCAGTAGTATAGTTGGACTAGCGGGAGTGGGAGATACGCAGTATTTT. Translating it yields CASSIVGLAGVGDTQYF. Variable domain in full (rest from reference TRBV19 and TRBJ2-3): DGGITQSPKYLFRKEGQNVTLSCEQNLNHDAMYWYRQDPGQGLRLIYYSQIVNDFQKGDIAEGYSVSREKKESFPLTVTSAQKNPTAFYLCASSIVGLAGVGDTQYFGPGTRLTVL.

This chain uses TRBV13 with TRBJ2-3, with 8 bases fitting TRBD1. The CDR3 is made up of 15 amino acids. Germline CDR1 PRHDT, CDR2 FYEKMQ (reference sequence). V was pared by 4 bases and J by 1 base, with 4 bases of the junction left unmatched. For the CDR3, the DNA is TGTGCCAGCAGCTCGAGGACAGGGCGCACAGATACGCAGTATTTT. This codes for CASSSRTGRTDTQYF. The full variable domain, completed using reference TRBV13 and TRBJ2-3, is AAGVIQSPRHLIKEKRETATLKCYPIPRHDTVYWYQQGPGQDPQFLISFYEKMQSDKGSIPDRFSAQQFSDYHSELNMSSLELGDSALYFCASSSRTGRTDTQYFGPGTRLTVL.

The chain's CDR3 is CASSFGSGVSTGELFF. CDR3 nucleotide sequence: TGTGCCAGCAGCTTTGGTAGCGGGGTGAGCACCGGGGAGCTGTTTTTT. The gene calls are TRBV13 and TRBJ2-2; 8 bases are a match to TRBD2. Germline V gene data show CDR1 as PRHDT and CDR2 as FYEKMQ (reference sequence). This CDR3 region has 16 residues. J lost 4 bases, V lost 3 bases, and 7 bases had no gene match.